The source of this T cell receptor beta chain is a study of neurological immune-mediated disorders. CDR1 and CDR2 (germline): KGHSH, LQKENI. This CDR3 is built from 15 residues. With 5 bases clipped from V and 5 bases from J, the junction kept 9 bases outside the gene matches. MiXCR, run by TCRdb on the 5' RACE reads, gives a single entry per CDR3 protein. The table includes fewer than 80,000 distinct CDR3 sequences, under 5.5% detected once. The TCR originated in a woman aged 45-65 years with multiple sclerosis. The chain employs TRBV18 and TRBJ2-1; 7 positions match TRBD1. The material sequenced was PBMCs. Written as DNA, the CDR3 is TGTGCCAGCTCAAAAGACGGGACAGCTGACAATGAGCAGTTCTTC. This sequence encodes CASSKDGTADNEQFF.